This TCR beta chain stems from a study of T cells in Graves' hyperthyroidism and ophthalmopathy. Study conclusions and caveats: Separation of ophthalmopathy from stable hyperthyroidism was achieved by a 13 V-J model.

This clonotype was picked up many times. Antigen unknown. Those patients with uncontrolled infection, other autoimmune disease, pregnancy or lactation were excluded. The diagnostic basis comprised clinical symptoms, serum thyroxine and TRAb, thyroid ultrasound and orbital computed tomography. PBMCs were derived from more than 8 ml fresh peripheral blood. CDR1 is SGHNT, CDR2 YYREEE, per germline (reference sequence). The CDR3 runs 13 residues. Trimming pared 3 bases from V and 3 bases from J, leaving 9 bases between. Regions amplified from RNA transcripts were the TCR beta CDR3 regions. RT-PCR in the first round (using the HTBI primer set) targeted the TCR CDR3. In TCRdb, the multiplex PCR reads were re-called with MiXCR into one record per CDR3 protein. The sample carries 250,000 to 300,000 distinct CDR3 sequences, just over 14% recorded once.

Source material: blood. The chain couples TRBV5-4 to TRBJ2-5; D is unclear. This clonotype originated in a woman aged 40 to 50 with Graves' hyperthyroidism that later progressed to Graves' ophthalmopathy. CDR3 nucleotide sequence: TGTGCCAGCAGCTGGGCGGTAGAAGAGACCCAGTACTTC. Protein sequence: CASSWAVEETQYF. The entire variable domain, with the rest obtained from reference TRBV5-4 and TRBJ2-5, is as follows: ETGVTQSPTHLIKTRGQQVTLRCSSQSGHNTVSWYQQALGQGPQFIFQYYREEENGRGNFPPRFSGLQFPNYSSELNVNALELDDSALYLCASSWAVEETQYFGPGTRLLVL.